This TCR beta chain was captured in a study of T cells in Graves' hyperthyroidism and ophthalmopathy. Turning to the study itself: The initial diagnosis was the point when peripheral blood was collected, ahead of any treatment. General study points: In blood, most of the thyroid clonotypes expanded above 0.001 were also present.

The V end lost 5 bases, the J end lost 5 bases, and 14 bases lay between the germline ends. Germline V gives CDR1 DFQATT, CDR2 SNEGSKA (reference sequence). This CDR3 has 13 amino acids. As for this clonotype: Its antigen is currently unknown.

Patients aged 18 to 65 had newly diagnosed hyperthyroidism lasting under 2 months. Fresh 10 ml peripheral blood yielded PBMCs. Amplification yielded TCR beta CDR3 regions, with RNA transcripts as the source. Researchers ran a first-round RT-PCR on the TCR CDR3 using the HTBI primer set. TCRdb used MiXCR to reprocess the multiplex PCR reads, holding one entry per CDR3 protein. The repertoire consists of 300,000 to 400,000 distinct CDR3 sequences, with 18% occurring once and the leading ten covering 45% to 55%. This clonotype was obtained from a woman in her forties or fifties with Graves' hyperthyroidism. Sequences were obtained from blood. This sequence joins TRBV20-1 and TRBJ2-3; TRBD2 is a possible D gene (6 bases). CDR3 region: CSAGGIGEDTQYF. For the CDR3, the DNA is TGCAGTGCTGGCGGGATTGGAGAAGATACGCAGTATTTT.